This note documents a single T cell receptor beta chain sequence. Its antigen is not known. V trimming: 7 bases; J trimming: 0 bases; junction bases outside the gene matches: 7. Looked up from germline, CDR1 is PRHDT and CDR2 is FYEKMQ (reference sequence). The CDR3 consists of 15 residues. Measured with immunoSEQ multiplex PCR; TCRdb has only the in-frame clones, and not every one. The repertoire holds about 400,000 clones, 70% to 90% seen once, with 1.9% in the top ten. The treatment here: some 19 received Ad26.COV2.S at low or high dose, single or two shots; several received placebo; per-sample allocation not given. Following the first vaccine or placebo injection, samples were taken on day 63. The sample comes from a study of Ad26.COV2.S vaccination and SARS-CoV-2 variants. Study findings and constraints: It was found that vaccine and placebo recipients had similar non-spike TCR breadth.

The TCR comes from a person aged 18 to 59 who received the Ad26.COV2.S COVID-19 vaccine or a placebo. The chain carries TRBV13 and TRBJ2-5, with TRBD2 identical over 8 bases. Specimen: peripheral blood, collected in a trial of Ad26.COV2.S vaccine versus placebo. The CDR3: CASTPPGGYQETQYF. The CDR3 DNA reads as TGTGCCAGCACCCCCCCGGGGGGGTACCAAGAGACCCAGTACTTC.